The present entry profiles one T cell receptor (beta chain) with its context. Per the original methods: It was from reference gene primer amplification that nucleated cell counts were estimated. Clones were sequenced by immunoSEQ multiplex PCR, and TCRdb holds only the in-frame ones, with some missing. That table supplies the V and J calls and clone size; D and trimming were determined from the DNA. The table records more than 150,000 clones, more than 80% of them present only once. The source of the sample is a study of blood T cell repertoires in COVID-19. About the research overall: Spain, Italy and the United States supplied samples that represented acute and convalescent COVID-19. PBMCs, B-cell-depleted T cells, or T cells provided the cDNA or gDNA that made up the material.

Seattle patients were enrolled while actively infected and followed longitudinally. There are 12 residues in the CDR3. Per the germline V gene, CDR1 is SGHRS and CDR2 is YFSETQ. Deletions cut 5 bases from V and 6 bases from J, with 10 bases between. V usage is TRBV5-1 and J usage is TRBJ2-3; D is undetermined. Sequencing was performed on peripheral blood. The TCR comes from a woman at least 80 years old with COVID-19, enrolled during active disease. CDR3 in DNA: TGCGCCAGCAGTTTAGCTCGGGATACGCAGTATTTT. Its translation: CASSLARDTQYF.